This TCR beta chain was documented in a study of blood T cell repertoires in COVID-19. Looking at the study overall: The United States, Italy and Spain provided the acute and convalescent COVID-19 samples. PBMCs, B-cell-depleted T cells, or T cells provided the cDNA or gDNA that made up the material.

The germline gives CDR1 MDHEN, CDR2 SYDVKM. With V trimmed by 8 bases and J by 8 bases, 11 bases remained unmatched. The CDR3 has 15 residues. Cohort assignment relied on participant-reported clinical history. Symptom resolution, clearance, or two negative PCRs marked donors in Cohort 3 as recovered. The assay was immunoSEQ multiplex PCR, and TCRdb's table has in-frame clones only and misses some. Of about 330,000 clones listed, roughly 86% are singletons. This receptor was taken from a woman in her 30s who had recovered from COVID-19. The chain couples TRBV28 to TRBJ2-1, with 11 nucleotides matching TRBD1. Sequences were obtained from PBMCs or T cells enriched from blood (not recorded which). In nucleotides, the CDR3 is TGTGCCAGCTTGGGCCCGGGACAGGGGGATCATGAGCAGTTCTTC. This sequence encodes CASLGPGQGDHEQFF.